The 29 T cell receptor beta chains below come from one sample, sequenced in a study of beta chain features in type 1 diabetes. Study conclusions and caveats: A moderate, significant TCRB CDR3 shortening appeared in type 1 diabetes across four CD4+ subsets.

No cognate antigen is known for these TCRs. Reverse transcribing all isolated RNA meant expressed TCRB transcripts were sequenced. Data came from immunoSEQ multiplex PCR; TCRdb stores just in-frame clones and leaves some out. The sample lists a few hundred thousand clones; 9.6% were seen once. Sequencing was performed on central memory CD4+ T cells from blood. The receptors shown here come from a man aged 30-40 years with type 1 diabetes.

This clone was recorded a few times. The rearrangement uses TRBV2 and TRBJ2-7, with a weak D call TRBD1 (6 bases). Deletions cut 3 bases from V and 0 bases from J, with 24 bases between. Germline V gives CDR1 SNHLY, CDR2 FYNNEI. There are 19 residues in the CDR3. The CDR3 protein is CASSEGPYVSAGASYEQYF. DNA of the CDR3: TGTGCCAGCAGTGAGGGGCCGTATGTTTCGGCAGGGGCCTCCTACGAGCAGTACTTC.

This clone was detected ten times or more. The CDR3 nucleotides are TGCGCCAGCAGCCAAGATACCGGGACTAGCTACGAGGACGAGCAGTACTTC. It specifies CASSQDTGTSYEDEQYF. The J gene is TRBJ2-7, the V gene TRBV4-1, with 9 bases that match TRBD2. Germline CDR1 and CDR2: MGHRA and YSYEKL. The CDR3 is 17 residues long. The V and J ends lost 0 bases and 5 bases, in that order; junction bases with no gene match: 11.

Many counts were recorded for this clone. V is TRBV7-2 and J is TRBJ1-1, with D maybe TRBD1 (5 bases). Germline CDR1 and CDR2: SGHTA and FQGNSA. With 1 base removed from V and 10 bases from J, the gap between germline ends came to 10 bases. There are 12 residues in the CDR3. The CDR3 loop is CASSLGGVRAFF. The DNA for the CDR3 is TGTGCCAGCAGCTTAGGAGGGGTCAGAGCTTTCTTT.

This clone was seen more than once but under ten times. The chain couples TRBV7-8 to TRBJ1-3; D is unclear. V was clipped by 4 bases and J by 0 bases, with 10 bases between them. The CDR3 sequence is 15 residues long. Germline assignment: CDR1 SGHVS and CDR2 FQNEAQ. The CDR3 DNA sequence: TGTGCCAGCAGCTACGGGGTATCCTCTGGAAACACCATATATTTT. Translated, it gives CASSYGVSSGNTIYF.

In the case of this clone: Additional DNA sequences in this sample encode the identical CDR3. J is TRBJ2-5 and V is TRBV18; perhaps D is TRBD1 or TRBD2 (6 bases each). The CDR3 sequence is 15 residues long. V lost 3 bases and J lost 5, with 16 bases in between. The germline CDR1 and CDR2 sequences are KGHSH and LQKENI. DNA for the CDR3: TGTGCCAGCTCACCGCCCCTGACAGGAGGGGAGACCCAGTACTTC. Protein sequence: CASSPPLTGGETQYF.

This clone was seen repeatedly, ten times or more. The V and J genes are TRBV5-1 and TRBJ1-1; the D is unclear. V lost 4 bases and J 0 bases, leaving 13 bases between the germline ends. The CDR3 is 15 residues long. CDR1 SGHRS and CDR2 YFSETQ come from the germline V gene. CDR3 in amino acids: CASSPGIGMNTEAFF. CDR3 bases: TGCGCCAGCAGCCCTGGGATTGGGATGAACACTGAAGCTTTCTTT.

V is TRBV28 and J is TRBJ1-1, with D maybe TRBD1 (6 bases). CDR1 is MDHEN, CDR2 SYDVKM, per germline. CDR3 length equals 11 residues. Trimming took off 6 bases at V and 10 bases at J, with 12 bases between the two ends. For the CDR3, the DNA is TGTGCCAGCAGCACACCCAGGGGAGCTTTCTTT. The encoded protein is CASSTPRGAFF.

The genes are TRBV5-6 and TRBJ2-3, with a possible D match to TRBD1 (6 bases). In germline, CDR1 is SGHDT, CDR2 YYEEEE. V shed 4 bases and J shed 3 bases, with 15 bases lying between them. The CDR3 spans 15 residues. CDR3 amino acids: CASSLQGTTTDTQYF. CDR3 sequence (DNA): TGTGCCAGCAGCCTCCAGGGGACAACAACAGATACGCAGTATTTT.

This clone was recorded at least ten times. Other nucleotide sequences in the sample specify the same CDR3. The rearrangement uses TRBV7-6 and TRBJ2-1; D is possibly TRBD2 (5 bases). Trimming removed 1 base at V and 0 bases at J, with 16 bases between. The CDR3 loop spans 18 amino acids. Germline lookup yields CDR1 SGHVS and CDR2 FNYEAQ. The CDR3 here is CASSLEGGRASSYNEQFF. CDR3 in DNA: TGTGCCAGCAGCTTAGAGGGTGGGCGGGCTAGCTCCTACAATGAGCAGTTCTTC.

This clone came up a few times. The chain employs TRBV30 and TRBJ1-2; a possible D gene is TRBD1 (6 bases). Trimming removed 1 base from V and 5 bases from J, with 11 bases in between. CDR3 length equals 13 residues. From germline, CDR1 is GTSNPN and CDR2 SVGIG (reference sequence). The CDR3 DNA sequence: TGTGCCTGGAGTGGGGATAGGGGGTATGGCTACACCTTC. As protein: CAWSGDRGYGYTF.

The chain carries TRBV11-2 and TRBJ1-2; D uncertain. This CDR3 contains 13 residues. Germline CDR1 reads SGHAT; CDR2 reads FQNNGV. The V end was cut by 5 bases, the J end by 4 bases, with 11 bases between. CDR3 sequence (DNA): TGTGCCAGCAGCCCAAGCCCGGGCTATGGCTACACCTTC. This translates into CASSPSPGYGYTF.

This sequence joins TRBV10-1 and TRBJ2-7, with a weak D call TRBD1 (5 bases). This CDR3 contains 12 residues. In germline, CDR1 is WNHNN, CDR2 SYGVQD (reference sequence). V was trimmed by 5 bases and J by 8 bases, leaving 13 bases between them. CDR3 bases: TGCGCCAGCAGTACACGGACATCTCAGCAGTACTTC. This sequence encodes CASSTRTSQQYF.

This clone was observed a few times. The J gene is TRBJ1-1, the V gene TRBV5-1; D is ambiguous. Germline CDR1 and CDR2: SGHRS and YFSETQ. The CDR3 length is 15 residues. The V end lost 1 base, the J end lost 4 bases, and 14 bases lay between the germline ends. The CDR3 reads CASSLSRRGGTEAFF. The DNA of the CDR3 is TGCGCCAGCAGCTTGAGTCGCAGAGGTGGCACTGAAGCTTTCTTT. Full variable domain (rest looked up from reference TRBV5-1 and TRBJ1-1): KAGVTQTPRYLIKTRGQQVTLSCSPISGHRSVSWYQQTPGQGLQFLFEYFSETQRNKGNFPGRFSGRQFSNSRSEMNVSTLELGDSALYLCASSLSRRGGTEAFFGQGTRLTVV.

This chain links TRBV6-5 with TRBJ1-5; D is unclear. The CDR3 length is 14 residues. The germline gives CDR1 MNHEY, CDR2 SVGAGI. The V end lost 8 bases, the J end lost 2 bases, and 13 bases lay between the germline ends. The CDR3 loop reads CASQPTWGNQPQHF. DNA for the CDR3: TGTGCCAGCCAACCGACTTGGGGCAATCAGCCCCAGCATTTT.

A few counts support this clone. This chain connects TRBV11-1 to TRBJ2-5; D not certain. Germline V gene lookup returns CDR1 SGHAT and CDR2 FQDESV (reference sequence). The V and J ends lost 5 bases and 5 bases respectively, with 21 bases between them. There are 16 residues in the CDR3. The CDR3 sequence: CASSPSRVASRETQYF. The CDR3 nucleotides read TGTGCCAGCAGCCCAAGTAGGGTGGCGTCGAGGGAGACCCAGTACTTC.

Many counts were recorded for this clone. The chain's CDR3 is CASRGPGQPFYGYTF. The DNA for the CDR3 is TGTGCCAGCAGAGGACCGGGACAGCCGTTCTATGGCTACACCTTC. The rearrangement links TRBV28 to TRBJ1-2; 7 nucleotides match TRBD1. This CDR3 is 15 amino acids long. CDR1 and CDR2 (germline): MDHEN, SYDVKM. Germline trimming cut 6 bases from V and 4 bases from J; bases unmatched to any gene: 11.

This clone was counted between two and nine times. The rearrangement links TRBV5-4 to TRBJ2-1; 10 positions match TRBD2. The CDR3 is made up of 15 amino acids. J lost 5 bases, V lost 3 bases, and 5 bases had no gene match. Germline CDR1 and CDR2: SGHNT and YYREEE (reference sequence). CDR3 residues: CASSYSGRIDNEQFF. CDR3 coding DNA: TGTGCCAGCAGCTATAGCGGGAGGATCGACAATGAGCAGTTCTTC.

This clone was detected a few times. The chain joins TRBV5-5 to TRBJ2-7; 9 nucleotides agree with TRBD1. The CDR3 extends over 16 amino acids. Germline V CDR1 and CDR2: SGHKS, YYEKEE (reference sequence). V was clipped by 4 bases and J by 5 bases; unmatched bases: 13. The CDR3: CASSPSTGTGFHEQYF. The DNA for the CDR3 is TGTGCCAGCAGCCCGTCGACCGGGACAGGGTTCCACGAGCAGTACTTC.

With respect to this clone: One junction end disagrees with the germline gene, perhaps due to a read error. The same CDR3 arises from other DNA sequences in this sample as well. CDR3 in amino acids: CASSLTEVSGANVLTF. DNA for the CDR3: TGTGCCAGCAGTTTGACGGAAGTCTCTGGGGCCAACGTCCTGACCTTC. This chain connects TRBV28 to TRBJ2-6; D might be TRBD1 (5 bases). The CDR3 totals 16 residues. Per germline, CDR1 MDHEN and CDR2 SYDVKM.

A remark on this clone: The same CDR3 is also encoded by other DNA sequences in this sample. The chain carries TRBV7-9 and TRBJ1-5; D is unresolved. Trimming removed 2 bases from V and 5 bases from J, with 7 bases in between. Germline assignment: CDR1 SEHNR and CDR2 FQNEAQ (reference sequence). This CDR3 is built from 13 residues. The DNA for the CDR3 is TGTGCCAGCAGCTTATGGAGGGATCAGCCCCAGCATTTT. Its translation: CASSLWRDQPQHF.

This clone has just a few counts. This sequence joins TRBV6-1 and TRBJ2-5; D possibly matches TRBD1 or TRBD2 (7 bases each). CDR3 length: 14 residues. CDR1 and CDR2 from the germline V gene are MNHNS and SASEGT. Deletions cut 8 bases from V and 6 bases from J, with 19 bases between. CDR3 protein: CASSEGGGRQTQYF. CDR3 in DNA: TGTGCCAGCTCCGAGGGAGGGGGCAGGCAGACCCAGTACTTC.

A remark on this clone: One end of the junction varies from germline; a read error may be responsible. V is TRBV28 and J is TRBJ2-1, with D unresolved. CDR1 and CDR2 from the germline V gene are MDHEN and SYDVKM. The CDR3 runs 10 residues. CDR3 coding DNA: TGTGCCAGCGGCAGCCCCCTTCCGGTCTTC. Protein: CASGSPLPVF. Complete variable domain (other parts from reference TRBV28 and TRBJ2-1): DVKVTQSSRYLVKRTGEKVFLECVQDMDHENMFWYRQDPGLGLRLIYFSYDVKMKEKGDIPEGYSVSREKKERFSLILESASTNQTSMYLCASGSPLPVFGPGTRLTVL.

The V call is TRBV6-1, the J call TRBJ1-5; D is ambiguous. CDR3 length equals 14 residues. The V gene lost 2 bases and the J gene lost 0 bases, with 5 bases spanning the gap. The germline CDR1 and CDR2 sequences are MNHNS and SASEGT. The CDR3 DNA reads as TGTGCCAGCAGTGAATTCGGTAGCAATCAGCCCCAGCATTTT. This encodes CASSEFGSNQPQHF.

In its sample, this clone was seen a few times. The gene calls are TRBV7-3 and TRBJ1-2; D gene ambiguous. Trimming cost V 4 bases and J 4 bases, with 10 bases left between them. CDR3 length: 13 amino acids. CDR1 and CDR2 from the germline V gene are SGHTA and FQGTGA. In DNA form, the CDR3 reads TGTGCCAGCAGCTCCGATGGGTCCTATGGCTACACCTTC. Protein sequence: CASSSDGSYGYTF.

The CDR3 DNA reads as TGTGCCAGTAGAGGACATAGCGGGAGCCTCAATGAGCAGTTCTTC. Translated: CASRGHSGSLNEQFF. The genes are TRBV19 and TRBJ2-1; 9 bases line up with TRBD2. Germline loops: CDR1 LNHDA, CDR2 SQIVND (reference sequence). The V segment lost 6 bases and the J segment 6 bases; nucleotides outside the gene matches: 9. The CDR3 runs to 15 residues.

The chain joins TRBV11-2 to TRBJ2-7; D is undetermined. The CDR3 covers 11 residues. V was pared by 4 bases and J by 8 bases, with 9 bases between. CDR1 SGHAT and CDR2 FQNNGV come from the germline V gene. This CDR3 reads CASSSQQKQYF. CDR3 DNA: TGTGCCAGCAGCTCACAACAGAAGCAGTACTTC.

This chain connects TRBV6-6 to TRBJ2-5; no firm D call. The CDR3 is 15 residues long. V was trimmed by 1 base and J by 5 bases, leaving 14 bases between them. Germline values: CDR1 MNHNY, CDR2 SVGAGI (reference sequence). The CDR3 spells CASSYYARPAETQYF. The CDR3 DNA follows: TGTGCCAGCAGTTACTATGCCCGGCCGGCGGAGACCCAGTACTTC.

This clone has more than one count but fewer than ten. The rearrangement uses TRBV13 and TRBJ1-2, with 11 bases fitting TRBD1. The CDR3 has 14 residues. Trimming took 0 bases from V and 7 from J; bases not matched to a gene: 1. Germline V gene data show CDR1 as PRHDT and CDR2 as FYEKMQ (reference sequence). In nucleotides, the CDR3 is TGTGCCAGCAGCTTAGGGGACAGGGGGCCTGGCTACACCTTC. Translation: CASSLGDRGPGYTF.

The chain uses TRBV6-6 and TRBJ1-4; D unclear. V gave up 8 bases and J gave up 13 bases, with 8 bases separating them. Per germline, CDR1 MNHNY and CDR2 SVGAGI (reference sequence). The CDR3 totals 9 residues. CDR3 protein: CASGLGLFF. As DNA, the CDR3 is TGTGCCAGCGGTTTGGGACTGTTTTTT.